Below, 5 T cell receptor beta chains from the same sample are listed, as sequenced in a study of blood T cell repertoires in COVID-19. Method: immunoSEQ multiplex PCR; TCRdb's copy keeps in-frame clones and lacks some. The profile shows about 200,000 clones, about 90% of them singletons. The sample was peripheral blood. These receptors were taken from a man in his sixties with COVID-19, enrolled during active disease.

This clone appeared once. V gene TRBV10-1 combines with J gene TRBJ2-7; 7 bases fit TRBD2. This CDR3 spans 16 amino acids. Germline V gene lookup returns CDR1 WNHNN and CDR2 SYGVQD (reference sequence). V dropped 2 bases and J dropped 3; count of bases not matched to a gene: 10. CDR3: CASSERGGLGIYEQYF. CDR3 bases: TGCGCCAGCAGTGAGAGGGGAGGGCTAGGCATCTACGAGCAGTACTTC.

The V and J genes are TRBV6-6 and TRBJ1-5; 7 bases align to TRBD1. The CDR3 is 15 residues long. With 0 bases clipped from V and 6 bases from J, the junction kept 5 bases outside the gene matches. Looked up from germline, CDR1 is MNHNY and CDR2 is SVGAGI (reference sequence). Written as DNA, the CDR3 is TGTGCCAGCAGTTACTCGGCAGGGGGTATTCAGCCCCAGCATTTT. Its translation: CASSYSAGGIQPQHF.

CDR3 DNA: TGTGCCAGCAGCCAAGTCAATGAAGCTTTCTTT. It is translated as CASSQVNEAFF. The chain uses TRBV3-1 (or the pseudogene TRBV3-2) and TRBJ1-1; D is uncertain. Germline CDR1 reads LGHDT; CDR2 reads YNNKEL (reference sequence). CDR3 length: 11 residues. V lost 1 base to trimming and J lost 7 bases, with 4 bases between them.

This chain links TRBV18 with TRBJ2-1; TRBD2 matches at 13 bases. In germline, CDR1 is KGHSH, CDR2 LQKENI. CDR3 size: 15 residues. The trim removed 6 bases at V and 7 bases at J, leaving 6 bases unmatched. The CDR3 coding sequence is TGTGCCAGCTCCCCCGGACTAGCGGGAGCAAATGAGCAGTTCTTC. Amino acids: CASSPGLAGANEQFF.

This sequence joins TRBV7-9 and TRBJ2-1; D remains ambiguous. V lost 2 bases, J lost 0 bases, and 5 bases lay in between. Looked up from germline, CDR1 is SEHNR and CDR2 is FQNEAQ (reference sequence). The CDR3 consists of 14 residues. CDR3 nucleotides: TGTGCCAGCAGCTTATCTGTCTCCTACAATGAGCAGTTCTTC. Translation: CASSLSVSYNEQFF.